Following are 25 T cell receptor beta chains from one sample sequenced in a study of human T cells and chemical hapten exposure (dated by TCRdb to the early 2020s). In the paper's terms, the time point label means: patch test 1, 2 weeks after DPC sensitization. The meaning of the sample's treatment or condition label: therapeutic diphenylcyclopropenone sensitization with weekly scalp DPC. Library construction relied on RACE. Sequenced using a NextSeq 500. Using fastp at Q25 and MiXCR, TCRdb reprocessed the public reads and kept productive beta chains. For every CDR3 protein sequence, its rows merge into one entry that carries the most common genes and DNA. In all, the sample holds about 120,000 distinct CDR3 sequences, and roughly 12% of those were seen once. Around 1.4% of the sample belongs to the ten largest clones. Source: whole blood, taken in connection with sensitization to the hapten diphenylcyclopropenone (DPC). The receptors were sampled from a woman aged 45-59 years with alopecia areata. Some clones in this sample may be carry-over from other donors' samples.

This clonotype was picked up many times. The chain carries TRBV5-5 and TRBJ1-1; D gene uncertain. V was clipped by 2 bases and J by 0 bases, with 5 bases between them. Germline CDR1 and CDR2: SGHKS and YYEKEE (reference sequence). CDR3 length equals 13 residues. In DNA form, the CDR3 reads TGTGCCAGCAGCTTTTCCGTGAACACTGAAGCTTTCTTT. It specifies CASSFSVNTEAFF.

Many counts were recorded for this clonotype. This chain links TRBV19 with TRBJ2-2; D may be TRBD1 (6 bases). CDR3 length: 19 residues. V was shortened by 3 bases and J by 0 bases, with 20 bases between the two germline ends. From germline, CDR1 is LNHDA and CDR2 SQIVND (reference sequence). The CDR3 loop reads CASSIPPLMTGPNTGELFF. The CDR3 nucleotides are TGTGCCAGTAGTATCCCGCCGCTGATGACAGGACCGAACACCGGGGAGCTGTTTTTT.

Comments on this clonotype: A read error may be the cause here, since a much bigger clone is one base away. V is TRBV20-1 and J is TRBJ2-1, with 8 bases aligning to TRBD1. There are 16 residues in the CDR3. Looked up from germline, CDR1 is DFQATT and CDR2 is SNEGSKA (reference sequence). In DNA, the CDR3 is TGCAGTGCTAGACCGACAACAGGGGGGCTCTACAGTGAGCAGTTCTTC. Its translation: CSARPTTGGLYSEQFF.

Concerning this clonotype itself: A single base separates this from a much larger clone, so it may be a read error. This chain connects TRBV5-5 to TRBJ2-7; TRBD1 agrees at 7 bases. The CDR3 runs to 14 residues. The J segment lost 6 bases and the V segment lost 3 bases, leaving 9 bases of the junction unmatched. Germline V gene data show CDR1 as SGHKS and CDR2 as YYEKEE (reference sequence). The CDR3 sequence is CASSSRTGVFEQYF. The CDR3 nucleotides read TGTGCCAGCAGCTCCAGGACAGGAGTCTTCGAGCAGTACTTC.

J is TRBJ1-4 and V is TRBV12-3 or TRBV12-4; possibly TRBD1 for D (6 bases). This CDR3 region has 15 residues. Trimming cost V 7 bases and J 6 bases, with 18 bases left between them. The CDR3 reads CASTPRGIGDEKLFF. As DNA, the CDR3 is TGTGCCAGCACCCCTAGGGGGATAGGGGATGAAAAACTGTTTTTT.

V usage is TRBV28 and J usage is TRBJ2-1; 16 nucleotides agree with TRBD2. Germline loops: CDR1 MDHEN, CDR2 SYDVKM. Germline trimming cut 5 bases from V and 9 bases from J; bases unmatched to any gene: 4. CDR3 length equals 15 residues. The CDR3 coding sequence is TGTGCCAGCAGTCCTGGGACTAGCGGGAGGGTTGAGCAGTTCTTC. Translated: CASSPGTSGRVEQFF.

This clonotype was seen ten or more times. The rearrangement links TRBV18 to TRBJ1-5, with D uncertain. V shed 2 bases and J shed 2 bases, with 10 bases lying between them. Germline V CDR1 and CDR2: KGHSH, LQKENI. This CDR3 spans 15 amino acids. In DNA form, the CDR3 reads TGTGCCAGCTCACCAACTCCCGGGGGCAATCAGCCCCAGCATTTT. Translated: CASSPTPGGNQPQHF. Full variable domain (outside the CDR3, taken from reference TRBV18 and TRBJ1-5): NAGVMQNPRHLVRRRGQEARLRCSPMKGHSHVYWYRQLPEEGLKFMVYLQKENIIDESGMPKERFSAEFPKEGPSILRIQQVVRGDSAAYFCASSPTPGGNQPQHFGDGTRLSIL.

V usage is TRBV2 and J usage is TRBJ2-3; 7 nucleotides agree with TRBD2. After removal of 6 bases from V and 3 bases from J, the junction contained 9 bases not matched to a gene. CDR1 is SNHLY and CDR2 is FYNNEI in the germline V gene. The CDR3 covers 15 residues. The CDR3: CASRRREGGTDTQYF. Written as DNA, the CDR3 is TGTGCCAGCAGAAGGAGGGAGGGCGGAACAGATACGCAGTATTTT. Combining the CDR3 with reference TRBV2 and TRBJ2-3 gives the whole variable domain EPEVTQTPSHQVTQMGQEVILRCVPISNHLYFYWYRQILGQKVEFLVSFYNNEISEKSEIFDDQFSVERPDGSNFTLKIRSTKLEDSAMYFCASRRREGGTDTQYFGPGTRLTVL.

This clonotype has a count of ten or more. DNA of the CDR3: TGTGCCAGCAGCCGGCCGGGACTAGGGACAGATACGCAGTATTTT. Encoded protein: CASSRPGLGTDTQYF. The chain combines TRBV11-2 with TRBJ2-3; 8 positions agree with TRBD2. The CDR3 runs 15 residues. In germline, CDR1 is SGHAT, CDR2 FQNNGV. With 5 bases clipped from V and 3 bases from J, the junction kept 7 bases outside the gene matches.

This clonotype has just a few counts. J is TRBJ1-1 and V is TRBV6-2 or TRBV6-3; TRBD1 might be the D (5 bases). CDR1 MNHEY and CDR2 SVGEGT come from the germline V gene. The V and J ends lost 3 bases and 1 base respectively, with 9 bases between them. The length of the CDR3 is 14 residues. The CDR3 nucleotides are TGTGCCAGCAGTTATTGGCAGGGGAACACTGAAGCTTTCTTT. This codes for CASSYWQGNTEAFF.

This clonotype has only a few counts. This sequence joins TRBV3-1 and TRBJ1-5; D remains unclear. This CDR3 contains 12 residues. V lost 6 bases, J lost 9 bases, and 12 bases lay in between. The germline V gene encodes CDR1 LGHDT and CDR2 YNNKEL (reference sequence). This CDR3 is CASSKQVLPQHF. The CDR3 DNA reads as TGTGCCAGCAGTAAACAAGTCTTGCCCCAGCATTTT.

The chain has TRBV7-2 and TRBJ2-1, with TRBD2 identical over 12 bases. Germline CDR1 SGHTA, CDR2 FQGNSA. The CDR3 covers 17 residues. Trimming removed 5 bases from V and 13 bases from J; junction bases left unmatched: 18. The CDR3 coding sequence is TGTGCCAGCAGCCCCGCCCCGGGACTAGCGGGTTACTCAGCCCAGTTCTTC. Translation: CASSPAPGLAGYSAQFF.

This clonotype has ten or more counts. The V call is TRBV6-1, the J call TRBJ1-2; D not certain. The CDR3 totals 14 residues. V gave up 1 base and J gave up 2 bases, with 8 bases separating them. CDR1 and CDR2 from the germline V gene are MNHNS and SASEGT. CDR3 sequence: CASSEDNGNYGYTF. The CDR3 DNA sequence: TGTGCCAGCAGTGAAGATAACGGAAACTATGGCTACACCTTC.

The chain recombines TRBV5-1 with TRBJ2-4; no reliable D call. The CDR3 spans 13 residues. The germline V gene encodes CDR1 SGHRS and CDR2 YFSETQ. V shed 0 bases and J shed 8 bases, with 9 bases lying between them. CDR3 amino acids: CASSLGQKDIQYF. Written as DNA, the CDR3 is TGCGCCAGCAGCTTGGGGCAGAAGGACATTCAGTACTTC.

V usage is TRBV7-9 and J usage is TRBJ2-2; 7 bases are shared with TRBD2. Germline CDR1 is SEHNR and CDR2 is FQNEAQ (reference sequence). J was trimmed by 3 bases and V by 6 bases; bases with no gene match: 4. This CDR3 region has 14 residues. The CDR3 bases are TGTGCCAGCAGGGGGAGGGGCGACACCGGGGAGCTGTTTTTT. Protein product: CASRGRGDTGELFF.

Worth noting for this clonotype: This may stem from a read error, because a much larger clone lies one nucleotide away. The chain carries TRBV20-1 and TRBJ1-3, with D uncertain. The CDR3 sequence is 14 residues long. V dropped 2 bases and J dropped 3 bases, with 11 bases sitting between them. CDR1 and CDR2 from the germline V gene are DFQATT and SNEGSKA (reference sequence). The CDR3 protein is CSARLAAFGNTIYF. Written as DNA, the CDR3 is TGCAGTGCTAGATTGGCAGCCTTTGGAAACACCATATATTTT.

This clonotype showed up many times. The chain joins TRBV20-1 to TRBJ2-7; 10 bases agree with TRBD2. Germline V gene data show CDR1 as DFQATT and CDR2 as SNEGSKA (reference sequence). V shed 5 bases and J 1 base; nucleotides not matched to a gene: 8. The CDR3 length is 15 residues. CDR3 loop: CSAHSGTSASYEQYF. The DNA of the CDR3 is TGCAGTGCTCACTCCGGGACTAGCGCTTCCTACGAGCAGTACTTC.

This clonotype occurred a few times. The V and J genes are TRBV5-4 and TRBJ2-5; either TRBD1 or TRBD2 may supply D (6 bases each). The CDR3 spans 15 residues. Per the germline V gene, CDR1 is SGHNT and CDR2 is YYREEE (reference sequence). The V end lost 4 bases, the J end lost 1 base, and 14 bases lay between the germline ends. CDR3 in DNA: TGTGCCAGCAGCAGGGGGGACGGTGTCCAAGAGACCCAGTACTTC. Protein product: CASSRGDGVQETQYF.

A remark on this clonotype: A much larger clonotype is one base distant, so this may be a read error. This chain links TRBV5-1 with TRBJ1-5; no definite D call. CDR1 is SGHRS, CDR2 YFSETQ, per germline. This CDR3 spans 15 amino acids. Trimming pared 3 bases from V and 9 bases from J, leaving 19 bases between. CDR3 sequence: CASSSGGEAFGPQHF. CDR3 bases: TGCGCCAGCAGCTCTGGTGGGGAGGCCTTTGGGCCCCAGCATTTT.

This clonotype has a handful of counts. The chain carries TRBV12-3 or TRBV12-4 and TRBJ1-5; a weak D match, TRBD1 (5 bases). The ends were cut back, 6 bases at V and 5 bases at J, with 14 bases in the middle. This CDR3 is 14 amino acids long. The CDR3 is CASSSQGLDQPQHF. The CDR3 nucleotides are TGTGCCAGCAGCTCGCAGGGATTAGATCAGCCCCAGCATTTT.

The V call is TRBV27, the J call TRBJ2-3; D assignment may be TRBD1 or TRBD2 (5 bases each). The germline V gene encodes CDR1 MNHEY and CDR2 SMNVEV (reference sequence). Trimming stripped 0 bases from V and 6 bases from J, with 10 bases between. CDR3 length equals 14 residues. As DNA, the CDR3 is TGTGCCAGCAGTTTATCCTTTGAGGGGGATACGCAGTATTTT. Protein sequence: CASSLSFEGDTQYF.

The chain employs TRBV7-2 and TRBJ2-7, with D perhaps assigned TRBD1 or TRBD2 (5 bases each). V lost 2 bases, J lost 0 bases, and 11 bases lay in between. Germline-derived CDR1 and CDR2 are SGHTA and FQGNSA. This CDR3 spans 15 amino acids. The CDR3 loop is CASSLPRGGSYEQYF. The CDR3 region has the DNA TGTGCCAGCAGCTTACCCCGTGGGGGCTCCTACGAGCAGTACTTC.

V usage is TRBV3-1 and J usage is TRBJ2-1; 10 bases are shared with TRBD2. After removal of 1 base from V and 10 bases from J, the junction contained 7 bases not matched to a gene. This CDR3 has 15 amino acids. Germline CDR1 LGHDT, CDR2 YNNKEL (reference sequence). The CDR3 loop reads CASSQVSSGREEQFF. The CDR3, as DNA: TGTGCCAGCAGCCAAGTCTCTAGCGGGAGAGAAGAGCAGTTCTTC.

This clonotype was counted a few times. The chain is built from TRBV29-1 and TRBJ2-5; 13 bases line up with TRBD2. The CDR3 runs to 16 residues. V was clipped by 4 bases and J by 4 bases; unmatched bases: 9. Germline V gene sequence: CDR1 SQVTM, CDR2 ANQGSEA. The CDR3 reads CSVGGTSGVDRETQYF. The CDR3 DNA follows: TGCAGCGTTGGAGGGACTAGCGGGGTGGACCGAGAGACCCAGTACTTC.

This clonotype appeared a few times. The V and J genes are TRBV27 and TRBJ2-5; TRBD2 matches at 9 bases. Germline V gene sequence: CDR1 MNHEY, CDR2 SMNVEV (reference sequence). The CDR3 is 15 residues long. V lost 5 bases to trimming and J lost 6 bases; unmatched junction nucleotides: 10. DNA for the CDR3: TGTGCCAGCAGTCAGAGTAGCGGGAGCGTGAAGACCCAGTACTTC. Translated: CASSQSSGSVKTQYF.